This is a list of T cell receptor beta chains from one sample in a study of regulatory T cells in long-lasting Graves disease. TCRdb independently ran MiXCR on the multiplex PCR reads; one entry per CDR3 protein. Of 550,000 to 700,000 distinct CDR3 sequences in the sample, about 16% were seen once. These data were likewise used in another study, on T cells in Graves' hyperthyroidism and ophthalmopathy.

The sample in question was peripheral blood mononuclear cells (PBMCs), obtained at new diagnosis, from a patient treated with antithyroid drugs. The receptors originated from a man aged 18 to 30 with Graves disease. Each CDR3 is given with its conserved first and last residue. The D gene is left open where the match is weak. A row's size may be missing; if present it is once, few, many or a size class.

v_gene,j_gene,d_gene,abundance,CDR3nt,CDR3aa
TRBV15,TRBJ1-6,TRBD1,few,TGTGCCACCAGCTCCCGGACAGGGGCTAATTCACCCCTCCACTTT,CATSSRTGANSPLHF
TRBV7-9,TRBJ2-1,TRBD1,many,TGTGCCAGCAGCTCGACAGGGATTATAGACAATGAGCAGTTCTTC,CASSSTGIIDNEQFF
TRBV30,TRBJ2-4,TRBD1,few,TGTGCCTGGAGCCCAGGGACAGGGCGAGGCATTCAGTACTTC,CAWSPGTGRGIQYF
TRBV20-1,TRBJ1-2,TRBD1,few,TGCAGTGCTAGACCCCGGCAGGGGGCGTCTTATGGCTACACCTTC,CSARPRQGASYGYTF
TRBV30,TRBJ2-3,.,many,TGTGCCTGGAGTGTACTGCCGGTGGCCACAGATACGCAGTATTTT,CAWSVLPVATDTQYF
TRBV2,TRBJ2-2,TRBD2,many,TGTGCCAGCAGTGAGTCTAGCGGGAGTCGAAACACCGGGGAGCTGTTTTTT,CASSESSGSRNTGELFF
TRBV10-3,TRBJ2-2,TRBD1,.,TGTGCCATCAGGCCGGGACAGGGCGCCGGGGAGCTGTTTTTT,CAIRPGQGAGELFF
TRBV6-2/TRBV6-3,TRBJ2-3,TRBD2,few,TGTGCCAGCAGTTCCGGGAGACTAGCGGGAGGGGATACGCAGTATTTT,CASSSGRLAGGDTQYF
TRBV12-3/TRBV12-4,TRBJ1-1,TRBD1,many,TGTGCCAGCAGCACCGGGACAGGGAGGACTGAAGCTTTCTTT,CASSTGTGRTEAFF
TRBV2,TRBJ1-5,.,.,TGTGCCAGCAGTGACCCCGGTAATCTGGCTGAGCCCCAGCATTTT,CASSDPGNLAEPQHF
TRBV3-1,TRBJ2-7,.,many,TGTGCCAGCAGCCAAGCGGACAGTTCCTACGAGCAGTACTTC,CASSQADSSYEQYF
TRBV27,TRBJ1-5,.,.,TGTGCCAGCAGTCCACTGCGGGGCAGGCCTATTAATCAGCCCCAGCATTTT,CASSPLRGRPINQPQHF
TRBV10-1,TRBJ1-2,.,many,TGCGCCAGCAGTGAGTCCGCCCTCTATGGCTACACCTTC,CASSESALYGYTF
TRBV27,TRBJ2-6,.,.,TGTGCCAGCAGTGACCCGTCTGGGGCCAACGTCCTGACTTTC,CASSDPSGANVLTF
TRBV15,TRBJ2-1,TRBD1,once,TGTGCCACCAGCAGAGATAAATTGGACAGGGCGAATGAGCAGTTCTTC,CATSRDKLDRANEQFF
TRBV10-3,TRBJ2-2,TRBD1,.,TGTGCCTCAGAAGCGGGACAGGGGACCGGGGAGCTGTTTTTT,CASEAGQGTGELFF
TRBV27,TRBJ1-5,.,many,TGTGCCAGCAGTTTACAGGCGAGATTCAATCAGCCCCAGCATTTT,CASSLQARFNQPQHF
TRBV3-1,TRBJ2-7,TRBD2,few,TGTGCCAGCAGCCAAGAACTACTAGCGCCCTTTCGGGAGCAGTACTTC,CASSQELLAPFREQYF
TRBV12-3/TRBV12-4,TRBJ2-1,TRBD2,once,TGTGCCAGCAGTTCCGGAGCGGGAGGACCCCACTCCTACAATGAGCAGTTCTTC,CASSSGAGGPHSYNEQFF
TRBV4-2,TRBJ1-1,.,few,TGTGCCAGCAGCCTGGAAGAAGATTGGAACACTGAAGCTTTCTTT,CASSLEEDWNTEAFF
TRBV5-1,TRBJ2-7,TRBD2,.,TGCGCCAGCAGCCCAACTAGCGGGAGTCTCTCCGAGCAGTACTTC,CASSPTSGSLSEQYF
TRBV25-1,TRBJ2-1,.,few,TGTGCCAGCAGTGCCCCCAGCCTATTCTCCTACAATGAGCAGTTCTTC,CASSAPSLFSYNEQFF
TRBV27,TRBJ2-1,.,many,TGTGCCAGCAGTCCCTACTCGATTGGTGAGCAGTTCTTC,CASSPYSIGEQFF
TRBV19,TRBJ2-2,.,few,TGTGCCAGTGGAGGACGGGATTTCACCGGGGAGCTGTTTTTT,CASGGRDFTGELFF
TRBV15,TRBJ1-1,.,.,TGTGCCACCAGCAGTTTACAGGAGAACACTGAAGCTTTCTTT,CATSSLQENTEAFF
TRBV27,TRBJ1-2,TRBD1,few,TGTGCCAGCAGTTTAGCCGACAGGGTTGGCTATGGCTACACCTTC,CASSLADRVGYGYTF
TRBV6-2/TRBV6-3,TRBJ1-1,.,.,TGTGCCAGCAGCCCCAGACAGGTGAGGGACACTGAAGCTTTCTTT,CASSPRQVRDTEAFF
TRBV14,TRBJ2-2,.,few,TGTGCCAGCAGCCAAACGACAATCGGGACAACCACCGGGAAGCTGTTTTTT,CASSQTTIGTTTGKLFF
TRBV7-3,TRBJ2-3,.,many,TGTGCCAGCAGCTTCTGGGGCAGGGAGACAGATACGCAGTATTTT,CASSFWGRETDTQYF
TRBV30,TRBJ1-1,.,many,TGTGCCTGCTTAACAACGGGGGCGGTTGGAACTGAAGCTTTCTTT,CACLTTGAVGTEAFF
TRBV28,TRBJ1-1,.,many,TGTGCCAGCAGTATCAGGGGTCCCCACGGAGCTTTCTTT,CASSIRGPHGAFF
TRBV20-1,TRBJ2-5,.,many,TGCAGTGCTAGATCTGAGGACTGGCTTCGGGCGACCCAGTACTTC,CSARSEDWLRATQYF
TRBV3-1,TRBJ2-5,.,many,TGTGCCAGCAGCCAAGATGTACAGTCTCAGGGGACCCAGTACTTC,CASSQDVQSQGTQYF
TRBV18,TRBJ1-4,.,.,TGTGCCAGCTCACCACCTGGCAGGGTTGCAACTAATGAAAAACTGTTTTTT,CASSPPGRVATNEKLFF
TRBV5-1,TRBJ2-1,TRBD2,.,TGCGCCAGCAGCCTGCGGCCCTCTGAACTAGCGGGAGTTAAAGAAGAGCAGTTCTTC,CASSLRPSELAGVKEEQFF
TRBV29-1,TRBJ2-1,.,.,TGCAGCGTTGGAGTACCCAGCTCCTACAATGAGCAGTTCTTC,CSVGVPSSYNEQFF
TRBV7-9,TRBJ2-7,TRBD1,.,TGTGCCAGCAGCCACCGGGACAGGGGACCCAGCTCCTACGAGCAGTACTTC,CASSHRDRGPSSYEQYF